This T cell receptor (beta chain) was sequenced for a study of cytomegalovirus exposure and HLA in healthy donors. As for the study in general: There were around 100 million unique TCR beta sequences, drawn from 180 million or so T cells, in an earlier analysis. General study points: The classifier was said to identify cytomegalovirus status with high specificity and sensitivity. Looking again later, the authors saw that most CMV-associated TCR beta chains seemed HLA-restricted.

The CDR3 consists of 15 residues. The V and J ends lost 6 bases and 9 bases, in that order; junction bases with no gene match: 9. Germline-derived CDR1 and CDR2 are MNHNS and SASEGT. 60 Vbeta and 13 Jbeta primers were used in PCR. TCRdb's table, derived via immunoSEQ multiplex PCR, lists solely in-frame clones and lacks some. The top ten hold around a sixth of the sample, which has 55,000 to 75,000 clones, 68% seen once. Donors showed nominal health when sampled, although they likely had unrecorded immune exposures. This clone was seen just once. Its antigen is still unknown. This receptor was taken from a man aged 40-55 years in good health and CMV-seropositive. The chain uses TRBV6-1 and TRBJ2-5; 14 positions agree with TRBD2. Specimen: PBMCs. DNA of the CDR3: TGTGCCAGCAGCCCCGGGACTAGCGGGAGCACTCCCCAGTACTTC. Amino acids: CASSPGTSGSTPQYF.